The clone carrying this T cell receptor beta chain was seen a handful of times. This specimen comes from a study of T-cell memory formation after mild COVID-19. MiXCR was run by TCRdb on the 5' RACE reads, yielding one entry per CDR3 protein. Of more than 450,000 distinct CDR3 sequences listed, approximately 18% are singletons. The ends lost 1 base at V and 8 bases at J; junction bases unmatched: 9. CDR3 length: 15 amino acids. From germline, CDR1 is SGHNT and CDR2 YYREEE (reference sequence). This chain joins TRBV5-4 and TRBJ2-4; 7 nucleotides align to TRBD2. The sample taken for sequencing was PBMCs or a T cell subset sorted from them (not recorded which). This receptor was taken from an adult woman who had mild COVID-19 (a few samples of this study predate the infection). Cell type and time point are not known. The CDR3, as DNA: TGTGCCAGCAGCTTGCCTGGGACTACTTTTGACATTCAGTACTTC. Its translation is CASSLPGTTFDIQYF.